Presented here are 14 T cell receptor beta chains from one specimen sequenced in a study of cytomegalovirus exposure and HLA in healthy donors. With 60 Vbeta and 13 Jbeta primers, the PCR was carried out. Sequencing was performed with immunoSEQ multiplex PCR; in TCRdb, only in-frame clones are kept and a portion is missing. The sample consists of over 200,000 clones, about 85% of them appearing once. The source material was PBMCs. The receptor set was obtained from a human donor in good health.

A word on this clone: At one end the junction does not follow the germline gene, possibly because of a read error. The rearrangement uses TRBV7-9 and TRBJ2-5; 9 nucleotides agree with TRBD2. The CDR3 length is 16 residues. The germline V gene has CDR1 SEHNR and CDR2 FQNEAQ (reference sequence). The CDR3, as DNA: TGTTCCAGCAGCTCCATGGGGGCGGGAGGGCCGAAGACCCAGTACTTC. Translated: CSSSSMGAGGPKTQYF.

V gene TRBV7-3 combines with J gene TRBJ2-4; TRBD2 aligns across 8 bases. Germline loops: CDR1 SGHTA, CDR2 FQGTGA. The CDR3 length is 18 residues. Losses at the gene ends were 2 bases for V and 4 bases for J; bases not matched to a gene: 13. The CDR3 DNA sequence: TGTGCCAGCAGCTTAGAGGGTGGAGCGGGAGTGTCAAAAAACATTCAGTACTTC. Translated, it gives CASSLEGGAGVSKNIQYF.

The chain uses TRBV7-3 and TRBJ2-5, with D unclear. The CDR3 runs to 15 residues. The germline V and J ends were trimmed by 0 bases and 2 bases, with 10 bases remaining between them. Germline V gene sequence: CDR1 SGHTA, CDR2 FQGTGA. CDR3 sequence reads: CASSLTSPTQETQYF. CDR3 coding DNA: TGTGCCAGCAGCTTAACCTCCCCTACGCAAGAGACCCAGTACTTC.

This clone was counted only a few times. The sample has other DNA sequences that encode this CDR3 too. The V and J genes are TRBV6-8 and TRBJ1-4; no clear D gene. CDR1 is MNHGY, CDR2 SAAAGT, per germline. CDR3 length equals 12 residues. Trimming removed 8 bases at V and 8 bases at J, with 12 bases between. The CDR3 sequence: CASPSGYEKLFF. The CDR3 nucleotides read TGTGCCAGCCCCTCCGGGTACGAAAAACTGTTTTTT.

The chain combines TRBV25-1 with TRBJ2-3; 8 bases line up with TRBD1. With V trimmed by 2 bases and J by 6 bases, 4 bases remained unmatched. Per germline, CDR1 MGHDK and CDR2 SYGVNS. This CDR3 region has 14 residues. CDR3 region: CASSEQGALDTQYF. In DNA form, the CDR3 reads TGTGCCAGCAGTGAACAGGGGGCTCTGGATACGCAGTATTTT. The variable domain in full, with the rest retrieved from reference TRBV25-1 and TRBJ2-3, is EADIYQTPRYLVIGTGKKITLECSQTMGHDKMYWYQQDPGMELHLIHYSYGVNSTEKGDLSSESTVSRIRTEHFPLTLESARPSHTSQYLCASSEQGALDTQYFGPGTRLTVL.

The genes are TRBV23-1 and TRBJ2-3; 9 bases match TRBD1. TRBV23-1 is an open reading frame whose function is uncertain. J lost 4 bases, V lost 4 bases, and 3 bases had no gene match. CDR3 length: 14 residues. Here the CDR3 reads CASSPGTGPDTQYF. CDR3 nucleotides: TGCGCCAGCAGTCCTGGGACAGGGCCAGATACGCAGTATTTT.

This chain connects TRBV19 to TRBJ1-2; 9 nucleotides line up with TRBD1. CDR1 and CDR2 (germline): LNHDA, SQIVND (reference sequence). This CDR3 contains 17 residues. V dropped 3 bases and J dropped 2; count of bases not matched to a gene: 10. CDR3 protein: CASSIPWDRVGNYGYTF. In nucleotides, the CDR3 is TGTGCCAGTAGTATCCCCTGGGACAGGGTAGGAAACTATGGCTACACCTTC.

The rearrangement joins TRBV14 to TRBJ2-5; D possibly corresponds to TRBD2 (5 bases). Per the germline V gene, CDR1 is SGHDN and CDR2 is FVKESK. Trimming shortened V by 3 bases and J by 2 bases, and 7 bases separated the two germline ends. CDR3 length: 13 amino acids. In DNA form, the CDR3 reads TGTGCCAGCAGCCAGATAGCGCAAGAGACCCAGTACTTC. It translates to CASSQIAQETQYF.

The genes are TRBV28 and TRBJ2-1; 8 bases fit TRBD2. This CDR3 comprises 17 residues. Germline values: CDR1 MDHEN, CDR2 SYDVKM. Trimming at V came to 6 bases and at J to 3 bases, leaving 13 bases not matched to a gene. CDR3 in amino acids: CASRPGLGDFFYNEQFF. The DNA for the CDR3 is TGTGCCAGCAGGCCGGGACTAGGGGATTTTTTCTACAATGAGCAGTTCTTC.

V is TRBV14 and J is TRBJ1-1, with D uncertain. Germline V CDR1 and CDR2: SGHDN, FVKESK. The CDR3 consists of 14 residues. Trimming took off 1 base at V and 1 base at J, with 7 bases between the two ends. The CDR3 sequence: CASSQGAGNTEAFF. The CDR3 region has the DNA TGTGCCAGCAGCCAAGGGGCGGGGAACACTGAAGCTTTCTTT. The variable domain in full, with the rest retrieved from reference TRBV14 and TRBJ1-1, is EAGVTQFPSHSVIEKGQTVTLRCDPISGHDNLYWYRRVMGKEIKFLLHFVKESKQDESGMPNNRFLAERTGGTYSTLKVQPAELEDSGVYFCASSQGAGNTEAFFGQGTRLTVV.

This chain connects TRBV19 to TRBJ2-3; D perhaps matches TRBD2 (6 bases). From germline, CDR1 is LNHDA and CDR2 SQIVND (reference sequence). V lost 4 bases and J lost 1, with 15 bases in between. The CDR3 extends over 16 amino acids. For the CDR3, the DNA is TGTGCCAGTAGTACCAACCCGGACTACCGCACAGATACGCAGTATTTT. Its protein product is CASSTNPDYRTDTQYF. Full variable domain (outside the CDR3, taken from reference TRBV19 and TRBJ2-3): DGGITQSPKYLFRKEGQNVTLSCEQNLNHDAMYWYRQDPGQGLRLIYYSQIVNDFQKGDIAEGYSVSREKKESFPLTVTSAQKNPTAFYLCASSTNPDYRTDTQYFGPGTRLTVL.

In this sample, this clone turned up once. CDR3 region: CASSNQEGIMMNTEAFF. The CDR3, as DNA: TGTGCCAGCAGTAACCAGGAGGGGATCATGATGAACACTGAAGCTTTCTTT. The chain carries TRBV27 and TRBJ1-1; a weak D match, TRBD1 (5 bases). The germline V gene has CDR1 MNHEY and CDR2 SMNVEV (reference sequence). With 5 bases removed from V and 0 bases from J, the gap between germline ends came to 19 bases. This CDR3 comprises 17 residues.

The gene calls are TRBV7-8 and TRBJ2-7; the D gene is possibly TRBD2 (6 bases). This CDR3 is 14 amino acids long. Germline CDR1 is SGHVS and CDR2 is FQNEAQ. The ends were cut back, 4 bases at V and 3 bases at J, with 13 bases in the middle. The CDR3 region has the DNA TGTGCCAGCAGCTATGAGGAGGGAAACTACGAGCAGTACTTC. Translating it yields CASSYEEGNYEQYF.

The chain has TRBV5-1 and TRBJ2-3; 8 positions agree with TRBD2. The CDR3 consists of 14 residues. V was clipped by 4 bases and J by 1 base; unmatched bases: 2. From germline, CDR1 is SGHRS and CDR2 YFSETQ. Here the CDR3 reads CASSQGLGTDTQYF. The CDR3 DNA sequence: TGCGCCAGCAGCCAGGGACTAGGCACAGATACGCAGTATTTT. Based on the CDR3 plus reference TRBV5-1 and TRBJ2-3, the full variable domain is KAGVTQTPRYLIKTRGQQVTLSCSPISGHRSVSWYQQTPGQGLQFLFEYFSETQRNKGNFPGRFSGRQFSNSRSEMNVSTLELGDSALYLCASSQGLGTDTQYFGPGTRLTVL.